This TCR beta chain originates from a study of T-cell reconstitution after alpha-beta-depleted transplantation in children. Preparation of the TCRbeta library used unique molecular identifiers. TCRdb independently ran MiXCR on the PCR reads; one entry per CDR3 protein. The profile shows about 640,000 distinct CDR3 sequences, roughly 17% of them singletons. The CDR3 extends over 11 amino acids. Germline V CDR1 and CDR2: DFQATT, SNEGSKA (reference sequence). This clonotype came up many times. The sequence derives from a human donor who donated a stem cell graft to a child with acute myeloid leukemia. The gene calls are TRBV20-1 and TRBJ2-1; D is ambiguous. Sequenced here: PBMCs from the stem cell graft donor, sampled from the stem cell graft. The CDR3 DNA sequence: TGCAGCGTCAGAACTTACAATGAGCAGTTCTTC. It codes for CSVRTYNEQFF.